The clone carrying this T cell receptor (beta chain) was counted only a few times. Its antigen is not identified. This entry belongs to a study of response to subunit inactivated influenza vaccine. Overall study findings and caveats: T cells newly recruited by each seasonal influenza vaccination are few, the authors suggested.

TCRdb re-called the RT-PCR reads through MiXCR, storing one row per CDR3 protein. The sample holds approximately 520,000 distinct CDR3 sequences, more than 15% seen once. The sample consisted of CD4+ T cells sorted from PBMCs, taken less than 30 months after vaccination. This clonotype was obtained from a man between 45 and 75 years old who received an inactivated influenza vaccine.

CDR3 sequence reads: CASSQEEGRVGANGYTF. In DNA form, the CDR3 reads TGTGCCAGCAGCCAAGAAGAGGGGAGGGTGGGGGCTAACGGCTACACCTTC. V gene TRBV3-1 combines with J gene TRBJ1-2, with D possibly matching TRBD1 (6 bases). From germline, CDR1 is LGHDT and CDR2 YNNKEL (reference sequence). This CDR3 spans 17 amino acids. V lost 0 bases, J lost 8 bases, and 22 bases lay in between. Looking up the rest from reference TRBV3-1 and TRBJ1-2 gives the full variable domain: DTAVSQTPKYLVTQMGNDKSIKCEQNLGHDTMYWYKQDSKKFLKIMFSYNNKELIINETVPNRFSPKSPDKAHLNLHINSLELGDSAVYFCASSQEEGRVGANGYTFGSGTRLTVV.